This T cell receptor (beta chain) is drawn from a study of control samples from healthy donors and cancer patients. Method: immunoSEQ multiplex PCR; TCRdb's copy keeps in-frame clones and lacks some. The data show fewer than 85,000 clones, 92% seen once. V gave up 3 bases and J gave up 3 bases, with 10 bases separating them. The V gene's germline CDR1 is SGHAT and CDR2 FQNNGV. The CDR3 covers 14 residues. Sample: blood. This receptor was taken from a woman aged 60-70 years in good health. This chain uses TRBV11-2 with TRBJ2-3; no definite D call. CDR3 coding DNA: TGTGCCAGCAGCTTGGTGCTAGTGACAGATACGCAGTATTTT. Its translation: CASSLVLVTDTQYF.